These 20 T cell receptor beta chains share one sample of origin, sequenced in a study of blood T cell repertoires in COVID-19. TCRdb keeps only in-frame clones here, not all; method: immunoSEQ multiplex PCR. The data hold 150,000 to 200,000 clones, with 86% observed a single time. Sequenced material: peripheral blood. Source of these receptors: a woman older than 75 in a cohort sampled during active or convalescent COVID-19.

This clone showed up just a few times. V and J are TRBV19 and TRBJ2-3, with 12 bases that match TRBD2. J was trimmed by 4 bases and V by 5 bases; bases with no gene match: 22. In germline, CDR1 is LNHDA, CDR2 SQIVND (reference sequence). CDR3 length equals 21 residues. The CDR3 region has the DNA TGTGCCAGTAGTTCTAGCGGGAGGGCCGGGTCCGGAGAACTTACCGCAGATACGCAGTATTTT. Translating gives CASSSSGRAGSGELTADTQYF. The variable domain in full, completed from reference TRBV19 and TRBJ2-3, reads DGGITQSPKYLFRKEGQNVTLSCEQNLNHDAMYWYRQDPGQGLRLIYYSQIVNDFQKGDIAEGYSVSREKKESFPLTVTSAQKNPTAFYLCASSSSGRAGSGELTADTQYFGPGTRLTVL.

The chain couples TRBV7-2 to TRBJ1-4, with D possibly TRBD1 on 6 matching bases. The CDR3 totals 15 residues. V lost 5 bases and J lost 2, with 12 bases in between. Germline CDR1 is SGHTA and CDR2 is FQGNSA. The CDR3 loop is CASSQQTGTNEKLFF. The CDR3 nucleotides read TGTGCCAGCAGCCAGCAGACAGGCACTAATGAAAAACTGTTTTTT.

This rearrangement joins TRBV12-3 or TRBV12-4 to TRBJ2-7; D is possibly TRBD1 (5 bases). Trimming left V 6 bases short and J 5 bases short, with 14 bases between. The CDR3 contains 13 residues. CDR3 region: CASRRSGFDEQYF. Here the CDR3 DNA reads TGTGCCAGCAGGCGATCAGGGTTTGACGAGCAGTACTTC.

The J gene is TRBJ2-4, the V gene TRBV6-5; 11 nucleotides align to TRBD1. Germline-derived CDR1 and CDR2 are MNHEY and SVGAGI. The CDR3 has 13 residues. Trimming removed 7 bases from V and 7 bases from J; junction bases left unmatched: 3. CDR3 sequence: CASTGQGVNIQYF. DNA of the CDR3: TGTGCCAGCACGGGACAGGGGGTTAACATTCAGTACTTC.

This chain joins TRBV4-1 and TRBJ1-1; D is undetermined. The V end was cut by 4 bases, the J end by 8 bases, with 20 bases between. Germline CDR1 and CDR2: MGHRA and YSYEKL. This CDR3 comprises 15 residues. CDR3 loop: CASSPRRKGAGEAFF. CDR3 nucleotides: TGCGCCAGCAGCCCCCGCCGGAAAGGAGCTGGGGAAGCTTTCTTT.

This clone was observed many times. The chain links TRBV28 to TRBJ2-7; D unresolved. Germline lookup yields CDR1 MDHEN and CDR2 SYDVKM. This CDR3 is built from 16 residues. With 4 bases removed from V and 2 bases from J, the gap between germline ends came to 18 bases. The CDR3 spells CASSSYRHSAPYEQYF. The CDR3 DNA is TGTGCCAGCAGTTCATACCGACACTCAGCCCCCTACGAGCAGTACTTC.

The chain joins TRBV30 to TRBJ1-6, with D perhaps matching TRBD1 (5 bases). Germline CDR1 and CDR2: GTSNPN and SVGIG (reference sequence). Trimming took 0 bases from V and 7 from J, leaving 13 bases between them. This CDR3 region has 15 residues. The CDR3 here is CAWSVRQGTNSPLHF. In DNA, the CDR3 is TGTGCCTGGAGTGTACGGCAGGGAACAAATTCACCCCTCCACTTT.

A few counts support this clone. The chain couples TRBV30 to TRBJ1-3, with 8 bases that match TRBD1. CDR1 GTSNPN and CDR2 SVGIG come from the germline V gene (reference sequence). The V gene end was trimmed by 5 bases and the J gene end by 2 bases; junction bases not matched to a gene: 8. CDR3 length: 15 amino acids. The DNA of the CDR3 is TGTGCCTGGCATACTACAGGGGGGCCTGGAAACACCATATATTTT. Amino acid sequence: CAWHTTGGPGNTIYF.

The chain uses TRBV7-9 and TRBJ2-5, with TRBD2 identical over 8 bases. CDR1 is SEHNR, CDR2 FQNEAQ, per germline (reference sequence). The CDR3 extends over 16 amino acids. V lost 4 bases, J lost 9 bases, and 16 bases stayed unmatched. The CDR3 region has the DNA TGTGCCAGCAGCTCTCCCGGTAGCGGGGTTTCGGCGGCCCAGTACTTC. Protein sequence: CASSSPGSGVSAAQYF.

The chain uses TRBV7-9 and TRBJ1-4; 9 positions match TRBD1. The CDR3 length is 15 residues. The germline V gene has CDR1 SEHNR and CDR2 FQNEAQ (reference sequence). V gave up 6 bases and J gave up 7 bases; unmatched junction bases: 9. The CDR3 here is CASSPTGGAGEKLFF. CDR3 bases: TGTGCCAGCAGTCCCACAGGGGGCGCGGGTGAAAAACTGTTTTTT.

The chain employs TRBV5-1 and TRBJ2-1; 9 nucleotides align to TRBD1. This CDR3 region has 15 residues. The germline CDR1 and CDR2 sequences are SGHRS and YFSETQ. Trimming removed 4 bases from V and 8 bases from J; junction bases left unmatched: 10. The chain's CDR3 is CASSPQGQGMDEQFF. The CDR3, as DNA: TGCGCCAGCAGCCCCCAGGGACAGGGTATGGATGAGCAGTTCTTC.

The V gene is TRBV5-1, the J gene TRBJ2-7; 8 bases fit TRBD1. V lost 0 bases to trimming and J lost 3 bases; unmatched junction nucleotides: 2. Germline V gene data show CDR1 as SGHRS and CDR2 as YFSETQ. The length of the CDR3 is 14 residues. The CDR3 region has the DNA TGCGCCAGCAGCTTGGACAGGGGGAACTACGAGCAGTACTTC. It codes for CASSLDRGNYEQYF.

This chain connects TRBV2 to TRBJ2-5, with D perhaps matching TRBD2 (6 bases). Germline V gene sequence: CDR1 SNHLY, CDR2 FYNNEI. The ends were cut back, 4 bases at V and 4 bases at J, with 13 bases in the middle. The CDR3 sequence is 14 residues long. CDR3 residues: CASSVSRAGETQYF. The DNA for the CDR3 is TGTGCCAGCAGTGTGTCGAGAGCGGGAGAGACCCAGTACTTC.

The V and J genes are TRBV5-7 and TRBJ2-7; maybe TRBD1 (5 bases). TRBV5-7 is assigned to the ORF class and has an uncertain function. The CDR3 consists of 12 residues. Trimming removed 4 bases from V and 6 bases from J, with 11 bases in between. The CDR3 is CASSNRLAEQYF. Written as DNA, the CDR3 is TGTGCCAGCAGCAACAGGCTTGCCGAGCAGTACTTC.

The chain uses TRBV9 and TRBJ2-5; TRBD1 matches 11 bases. J lost 5 bases, V lost 0 bases, and 9 bases had no gene match. The length of the CDR3 is 17 residues. The germline gives CDR1 SGDLS, CDR2 YYNGEE. The CDR3 protein is CASSVEGGQGAFETQYF. The CDR3 DNA is TGTGCCAGCAGCGTAGAGGGTGGACAGGGGGCTTTTGAGACCCAGTACTTC.

The rearrangement joins TRBV5-6 to TRBJ2-7, with a possible D match to TRBD1 (6 bases). Germline CDR1 reads SGHDT; CDR2 reads YYEEEE. Trimming pared 0 bases from V and 3 bases from J, leaving 19 bases between. The CDR3 has 17 amino acids. The CDR3 here is CASSLDPLGARGYEQYV. In nucleotides, the CDR3 is TGTGCCAGCAGCTTGGACCCCCTGGGAGCCAGGGGCTACGAGCAGTACGTC.

The chain recombines TRBV10-3 with TRBJ2-7; 8 bases align to TRBD1. The germline CDR1 and CDR2 sequences are ENHRY and SYGVKD. The length of the CDR3 is 13 residues. J gave up 6 bases and V 5 bases, and 6 bases lay outside the gene matches. CDR3 region: CAISPGQGLEQYV. The CDR3 DNA reads as TGTGCCATCAGTCCCGGACAGGGCCTCGAGCAGTACGTC.

CDR3 sequence reads: CASSSAGTGVGVTNEKLFF. For the CDR3, the DNA is TGTGCCAGCAGCTCAGCCGGGACAGGGGTAGGCGTAACTAATGAAAAACTGTTTTTT. This sequence joins TRBV11-2 and TRBJ1-4, with 10 bases matching TRBD1. Germline lookup yields CDR1 SGHAT and CDR2 FQNNGV. J lost 1 base, V lost 4 bases, and 12 bases had no gene match. The CDR3 is 19 amino acids.

This chain links TRBV28 with TRBJ1-4; the match to TRBD1 covers 9 bases. J was trimmed by 10 bases and V by 2 bases; bases with no gene match: 2. The CDR3 has 13 amino acids. CDR1 and CDR2 from the germline V gene are MDHEN and SYDVKM. CDR3 loop: CASSLLQGAKLFF. DNA for the CDR3: TGTGCCAGCAGTTTACTACAGGGGGCAAAACTGTTTTTT.

This chain uses TRBV11-2 with TRBJ2-2; a possible D gene is TRBD1 (5 bases). Germline assignment: CDR1 SGHAT and CDR2 FQNNGV. The V gene lost 4 bases and the J gene lost 6 bases, with 12 bases spanning the gap. The CDR3 has 14 residues. CDR3 DNA sequence: TGTGCCAGCAGCTCAGGGCTACGATCCGGGGAGCTGTTTTTT. This translates into CASSSGLRSGELFF. Full variable domain (rest looked up from reference TRBV11-2 and TRBJ2-2): EAGVAQSPRYKIIEKRQSVAFWCNPISGHATLYWYQQILGQGPKLLIQFQNNGVVDDSQLPKDRFSAERLKGVDSTLKIQPAKLEDSAVYLCASSSGLRSGELFFGEGSRLTVL.